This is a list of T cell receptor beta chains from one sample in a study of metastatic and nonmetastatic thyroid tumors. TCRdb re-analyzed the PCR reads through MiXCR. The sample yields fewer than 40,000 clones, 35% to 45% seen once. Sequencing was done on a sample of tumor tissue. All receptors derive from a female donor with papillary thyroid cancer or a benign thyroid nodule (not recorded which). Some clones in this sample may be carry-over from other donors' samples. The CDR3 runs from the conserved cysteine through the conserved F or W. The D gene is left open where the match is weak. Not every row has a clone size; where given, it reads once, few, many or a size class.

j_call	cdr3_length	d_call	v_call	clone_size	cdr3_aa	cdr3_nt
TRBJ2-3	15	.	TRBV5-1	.	CASSVDGPPTDTQYF	TGCGCCAGCAGTGTTGATGGGCCACCCACAGATACGCAGTATTTT
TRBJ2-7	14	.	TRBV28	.	CASSQGFKAYEQYF	TGTGCCAGCAGTCAGGGGTTCAAAGCCTACGAGCAGTACTTC
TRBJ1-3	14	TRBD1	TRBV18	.	CASSQQGRGNTIYF	TGTGCCAGCTCACAACAGGGGCGTGGAAACACCATATATTTT
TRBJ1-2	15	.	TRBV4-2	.	CASRSDGGESYGYTF	TGTGCCAGCAGGTCTGATGGGGGAGAAAGCTATGGCTACACCTTC
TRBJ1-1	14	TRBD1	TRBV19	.	CASRTGQGNTEAFF	TGTGCCAGTAGAACAGGACAGGGGAACACTGAAGCTTTCTTT
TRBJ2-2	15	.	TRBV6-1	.	CASSLMGVNTGELFF	TGTGCCAGCAGCCTCATGGGAGTTAACACCGGGGAGCTGTTTTTT
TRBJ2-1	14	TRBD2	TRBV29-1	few	CSVAPTSGYNEQFF	TGCAGCGTTGCACCGACTAGCGGATACAATGAGCAGTTCTTC
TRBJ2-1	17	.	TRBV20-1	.	CSARAGLTRAPTNEQFF	TGCAGTGCTAGAGCAGGCCTAACCCGGGCACCCACTAATGAGCAGTTCTTC
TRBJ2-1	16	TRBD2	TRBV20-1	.	CSANPQIAGGYNEQFF	TGCAGTGCTAACCCGCAAATAGCGGGAGGCTACAATGAGCAGTTCTTC
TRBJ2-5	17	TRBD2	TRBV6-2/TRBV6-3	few	CASSYNFGGRAGETQYF	TGTGCCAGCAGTTACAACTTCGGCGGGAGGGCGGGGGAGACCCAGTACTTC
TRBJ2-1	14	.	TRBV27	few	CASTRQGGYNEQFF	TGTGCCAGCACCCGGCAGGGGGGTTACAATGAGCAGTTCTTC
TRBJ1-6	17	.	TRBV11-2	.	CASSLFSGMPYNSPLHF	TGTGCCAGCAGCTTATTTTCGGGGATGCCTTATAATTCACCCCTCCACTTT
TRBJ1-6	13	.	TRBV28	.	CASRNGNNSPLHF	TGTGCCAGCAGAAACGGCAATAATTCACCCCTCCACTTT
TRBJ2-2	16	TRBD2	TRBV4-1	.	CASSQGGLAKTGELFF	TGCGCCAGCAGCCAAGGGGGACTAGCGAAAACCGGGGAGCTGTTTTTT
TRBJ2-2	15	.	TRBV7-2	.	CASSARGPSAGELFF	TGTGCCAGCAGCGCTAGGGGTCCTAGTGCCGGGGAGCTGTTTTTT
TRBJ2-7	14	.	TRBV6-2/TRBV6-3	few	CASIHPTRGNEQYF	TGTGCCAGCATTCACCCTACTAGGGGTAACGAGCAGTACTTC
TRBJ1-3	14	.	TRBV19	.	CASTTAGSGNTIYF	TGTGCCAGTACCACAGCGGGCTCTGGAAACACCATATATTTT
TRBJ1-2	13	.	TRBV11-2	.	CASSSFVDQGYTF	TGTGCCAGCAGCTCGTTTGTGGACCAGGGCTACACCTTC
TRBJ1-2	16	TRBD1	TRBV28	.	CSSSSWTGGSPYGYTF	TGTTCCAGCAGTTCGTGGACAGGGGGCTCGCCCTATGGCTACACCTTC
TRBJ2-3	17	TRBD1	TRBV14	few	CASSQEPTGERTDTQYF	TGTGCCAGCAGCCAAGAGCCAACAGGGGAGAGGACAGATACGCAGTATTTT
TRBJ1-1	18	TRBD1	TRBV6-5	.	CASSYSRGGSALNTEAFF	TGTGCCAGCAGTTACTCCAGGGGGGGGTCCGCTTTGAACACTGAAGCTTTCTTT
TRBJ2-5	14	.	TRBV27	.	CASSLGGARETQYF	TGTGCCAGCAGTTTAGGGGGGGCCAGGGAGACCCAGTACTTC
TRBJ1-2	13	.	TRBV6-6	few	CASSYGQHYGYTF	TGTGCCAGCAGTTACGGACAGCACTATGGCTACACCTTC
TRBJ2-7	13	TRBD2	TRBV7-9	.	CASSAGRGTEQYF	TGTGCCAGCAGCGCGGGGAGGGGTACCGAGCAGTACTTC
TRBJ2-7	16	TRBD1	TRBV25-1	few	CASSGTGGTPTYEQYF	TGTGCCAGCAGTGGGACAGGGGGCACCCCCACCTACGAGCAGTACTTC
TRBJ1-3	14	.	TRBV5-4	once	CASSLRDGLNTIYF	TGTGCCAGCAGCTTGCGGGACGGTCTAAACACCATATATTTT
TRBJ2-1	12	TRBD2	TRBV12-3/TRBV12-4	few	CVSRWTSAEQFF	TGTGTCAGCAGGTGGACTAGCGCAGAGCAGTTCTTC
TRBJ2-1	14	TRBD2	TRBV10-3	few	CAIGSETSGDEQFF	TGTGCCATCGGTTCGGAAACTAGCGGGGATGAGCAGTTCTTC
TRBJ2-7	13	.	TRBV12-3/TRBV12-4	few	CASRLGQFNEQYF	TGTGCCAGCAGGTTAGGACAGTTCAACGAGCAGTACTTC
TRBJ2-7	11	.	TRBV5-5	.	CASSLVDEQYF	TGTGCCAGCAGCTTGGTTGACGAGCAGTACTTC
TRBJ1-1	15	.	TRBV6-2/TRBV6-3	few	CASSRWTARNTEAFF	TGTGCCAGCAGTCGATGGACAGCCAGGAACACTGAAGCTTTCTTT
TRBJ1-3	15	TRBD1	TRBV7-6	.	CASSLAGGSGNTIYF	TGTGCCAGCAGCTTGGCAGGGGGATCTGGAAACACCATATATTTT
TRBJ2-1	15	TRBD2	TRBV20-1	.	CSAPLRTSGYNEQFF	TGCAGTGCCCCCCTTCGGACTAGCGGTTACAATGAACAGTTCTTC
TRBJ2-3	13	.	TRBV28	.	CASKAENTDTQYF	TGTGCCAGTAAAGCGGAGAACACAGATACGCAGTATTTT
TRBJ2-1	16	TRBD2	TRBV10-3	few	CAISEGTSGGKNEQFF	TGTGCCATCAGTGAGGGAACTAGCGGGGGGAAAAATGAGCAGTTCTTC
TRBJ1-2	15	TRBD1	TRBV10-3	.	CAISDPGQGFGGYTF	TGTGCCATCAGTGACCCCGGACAGGGCTTTGGTGGCTACACCTTC
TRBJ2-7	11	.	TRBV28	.	CASSKYYEQYF	TGTGCCAGCAGTAAATACTACGAGCAGTACTTC
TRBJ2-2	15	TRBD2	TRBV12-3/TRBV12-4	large	CASRYSRGDTGELFF	TGTGCCAGCAGATACTCTCGGGGGGACACCGGGGAGCTGTTTTTT
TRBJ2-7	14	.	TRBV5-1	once	CASSLVGPSTQQYF	TGCGCCAGCAGCTTGGTCGGGCCTTCTACCCAGCAGTACTTC
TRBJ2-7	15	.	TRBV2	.	CASGTSRDGPYEQYF	TGTGCCAGCGGGACCTCAAGGGACGGCCCCTACGAGCAGTACTTC
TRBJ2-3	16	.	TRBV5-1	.	CASSLGGGEFSDTQYF	TGCGCCAGCAGCTTGGGTGGGGGAGAGTTCTCAGATACGCAGTATTTT
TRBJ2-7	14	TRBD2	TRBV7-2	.	CASSLVAGGAEQYF	TGTGCCAGCAGCTTAGTAGCGGGAGGGGCTGAGCAGTACTTC
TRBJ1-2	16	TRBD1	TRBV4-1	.	CASSQVGGQGTGGYTF	TGCGCCAGCAGCCAAGTAGGGGGCCAGGGAACGGGGGGCTACACCTTC
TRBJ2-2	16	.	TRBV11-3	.	CASSARTEVNTGELFF	TGTGCCAGCAGCGCCCGGACAGAGGTTAACACCGGGGAGCTGTTTTTT
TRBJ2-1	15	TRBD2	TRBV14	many	CASSQYGGGHNEQFF	TGTGCCAGCAGCCAATACGGGGGGGGCCACAATGAGCAGTTCTTC
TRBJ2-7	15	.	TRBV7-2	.	CASSLGVRGSYEQYF	TGTGCCAGCAGCTTAGGGGTGCGGGGATCTTACGAGCAGTACTTC
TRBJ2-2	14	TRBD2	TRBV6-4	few	CASSASGSTGELFF	TGTGCCAGCAGTGCTAGCGGGAGCACCGGGGAGCTGTTTTTT
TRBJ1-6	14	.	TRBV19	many	CASRRDPRNSPLHF	TGTGCCAGTAGAAGGGACCCCAGAAATTCACCCCTCCACTTT
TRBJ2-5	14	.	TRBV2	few	CASSVGRRRETQYF	TGTGCCAGCAGTGTCGGCAGGCGGAGAGAGACCCAGTACTTC
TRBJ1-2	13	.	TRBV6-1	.	CASSEGGHYGYTF	TGTGCCAGCAGTGAAGGAGGCCACTATGGCTACACCTTC
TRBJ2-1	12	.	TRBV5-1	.	CASSLAPSEQFF	TGCGCCAGCAGCTTGGCCCCAAGTGAGCAGTTCTTC
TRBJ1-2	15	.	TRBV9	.	CASSVGAATLYGYTF	TGTGCCAGCAGCGTAGGGGCAGCTACCCTCTATGGCTACACCTTC
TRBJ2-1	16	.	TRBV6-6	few	CASSYGSSGDYNEQFF	TGTGCCAGCAGTTACGGTAGTAGCGGAGATTACAATGAGCAGTTCTTC
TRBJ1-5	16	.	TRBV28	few	CASSSGGRWENQPQHF	TGTGCCAGCAGTTCGGGGGGGAGGTGGGAAAATCAGCCCCAGCATTTT
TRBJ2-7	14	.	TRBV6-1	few	CASSGNKEGYEQYF	TGTGCCAGCAGTGGCAACAAAGAAGGGTACGAGCAGTACTTC